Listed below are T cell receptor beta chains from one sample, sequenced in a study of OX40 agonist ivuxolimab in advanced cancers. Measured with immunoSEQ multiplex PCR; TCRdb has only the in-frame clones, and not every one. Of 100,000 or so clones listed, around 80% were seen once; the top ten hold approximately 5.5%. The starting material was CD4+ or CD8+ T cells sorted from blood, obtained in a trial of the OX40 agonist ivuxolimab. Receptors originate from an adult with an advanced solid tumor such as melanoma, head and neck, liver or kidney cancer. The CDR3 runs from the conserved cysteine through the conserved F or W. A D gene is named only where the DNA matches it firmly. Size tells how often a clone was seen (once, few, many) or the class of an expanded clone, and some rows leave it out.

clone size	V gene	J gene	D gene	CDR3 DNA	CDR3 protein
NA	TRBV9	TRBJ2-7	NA	TGTGCCAGCAGCGTAGGGACAACCTACGAGCAGTACTTC	CASSVGTTYEQYF
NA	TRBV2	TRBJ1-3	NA	TGTGCCAGCACCCAGGGAATGGTAAACACCATATATTTT	CASTQGMVNTIYF
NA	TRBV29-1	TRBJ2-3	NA	TGCAGCGTTGATTTAGCGGACGCAGGAGATACGCAGTATTTT	CSVDLADAGDTQYF
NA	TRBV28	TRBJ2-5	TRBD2	TGTGCCAGCAGGACCGGGACTAGCGGGCAAGAGACCCAGTACTTC	CASRTGTSGQETQYF
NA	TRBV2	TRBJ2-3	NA	TGTGCCAGCAGTCCCTGGCGGGAACTAACAGATACGCAGTATTTT	CASSPWRELTDTQYF
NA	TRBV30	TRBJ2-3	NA	TGTGCCTGGTTACGGGGGAGCACAGATACGCAGTATTTT	CAWLRGSTDTQYF
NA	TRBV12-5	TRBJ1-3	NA	TGTGCTAGTGGTTTGGTACGATGGGGGGGGCCCTCTGGAAACACCATATATTTT	CASGLVRWGGPSGNTIYF
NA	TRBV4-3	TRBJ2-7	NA	TGCGCCAGCAGCCAGGTCTTGGGGGCTCGCTACGAGCAGTACTTC	CASSQVLGARYEQYF
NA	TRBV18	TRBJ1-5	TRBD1	TGTGCCAGCTCCCCCAACAGGGGGCAGGGTCAGCCCCAGCATTTT	CASSPNRGQGQPQHF
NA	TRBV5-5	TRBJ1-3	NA	TGTGCCAGCAGCTTTGGAGGAAGCTCTGGAAACACCATATATTTT	CASSFGGSSGNTIYF
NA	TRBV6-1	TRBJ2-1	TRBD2	TGTGCCAGCAGTGAGGTTGCGGGAGCTGGTTCCTACAATGAGCAGTTCTTC	CASSEVAGAGSYNEQFF
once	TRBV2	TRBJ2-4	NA	TGTGCCAGCAGTGCCCCGAAACTAGCCAAAAACATTCAGTACTTC	CASSAPKLAKNIQYF
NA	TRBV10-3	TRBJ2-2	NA	TGTGCCATCAGTGAGGGGGGTGGATCGGGCACCGGGGAGCTGTTTTTT	CAISEGGGSGTGELFF
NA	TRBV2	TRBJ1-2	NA	TGTGCCAGAGAGGGGGATAACTATGGCTACACCTTC	CAREGDNYGYTF
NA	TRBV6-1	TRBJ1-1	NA	TGTGCCAGCAGTGACCGTGGGGGCACTGAAGCTTTCTTT	CASSDRGGTEAFF
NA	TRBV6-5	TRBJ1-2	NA	TGTGCCAGCACTCGGGGGGACCGATTTAACTATGGCTACACCTTC	CASTRGDRFNYGYTF
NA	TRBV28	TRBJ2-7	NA	TGTGCCAGCAGTCCCCCCCAGCAAGCGAGATCCTACGAGCAGTACTTC	CASSPPQQARSYEQYF
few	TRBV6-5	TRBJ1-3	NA	TGTGCCAGCACAAGGACAGCTGGAAACACCATATATTTT	CASTRTAGNTIYF
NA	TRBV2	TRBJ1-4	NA	TGTGCCAGCAGGCTGACAAGCCCGAATGAAAAACTGTTTTTT	CASRLTSPNEKLFF
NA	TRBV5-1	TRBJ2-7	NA	TGCGCCAGCAGCTTGGAGGGGTACTACGAGCAGTACTTC	CASSLEGYYEQYF